This T cell receptor beta chain was documented in a study of shared clonotypes between healthy human individuals. Measured with immunoSEQ multiplex PCR; TCRdb has only the in-frame clones, and not every one. The table includes millions of clones, approximately 92% detected once. Of note for this clone: The same CDR3 arises from other DNA sequences in this sample as well.

This CDR3 region has 12 residues. Between the trimmed V and J ends, which lost 3 bases and 4 bases, there was a span of 7 bases. Germline loops: CDR1 MNHEY, CDR2 SVGAGI. This receptor was identified in a man between 18 and 35 years old in good health. Sample: naive CD4+ T cells sorted from blood. Subset indicated: CD45RA+ positively selected. V and J are TRBV6-5 and TRBJ2-7, with D unresolved. The CDR3 sequence: CASSYSSYEQYF. The CDR3 DNA is TGTGCCAGCAGTTATTCTTCGTACGAGCAGTACTTC.